The 27 T cell receptor beta chains listed next were all sequenced from one sample in a study of T cells in Graves' hyperthyroidism and ophthalmopathy (dated by TCRdb to about 2019). The library relied on multiplex PCR. Sequencing was performed on an Illumina HiSeq 2000. The TCR beta CDR3 regions were amplified from RNA transcripts. A first-round RT-PCR of the TCR CDR3 used the HTBI primer set with the Qiagen OneStep RT-PCR kit. TCRdb applied fastp at Q25 and MiXCR to the public reads, then kept only in-frame beta chains. Rows matching on CDR3 protein sequence are summarized as one entry with the most common DNA and genes. This sample lists hundreds of thousands of distinct CDR3 sequences; approximately 36% were detected once. The ten biggest clones cover approximately 31% of the sample. The specimen sequenced was blood. These receptors all come from a woman aged 40 to 55 with Graves' hyperthyroidism.

Ten or more counts support this clonotype. The rearrangement joins TRBV20-1 to TRBJ1-6; D ambiguous. The CDR3 has 13 amino acids. The V gene lost 5 bases and the J gene lost 8 bases, with 13 bases spanning the gap. Per the germline V gene, CDR1 is DFQATT and CDR2 is SNEGSKA (reference sequence). Here the CDR3 DNA reads TGCAGTGCTGCTAGGTCTAAGGATTCACCCCTCCACTTT. Translated: CSAARSKDSPLHF.

This clonotype has just a few counts. The chain combines TRBV2 with TRBJ2-7; weak D call: TRBD2 (5 bases). The CDR3 consists of 12 residues. V shed 3 bases and J shed 6 bases, with 9 bases lying between them. Germline CDR1 reads SNHLY; CDR2 reads FYNNEI. The CDR3, as DNA: TGTGCCAGCAGTGAGCGGGTGGGCGAGCAGTACTTC. It specifies CASSERVGEQYF.

Only one count was recorded for this clonotype. This chain's CDR3 is CASSQLRRDSNTGELFF. The CDR3 DNA reads as TGCGCCAGCAGCCAACTGCGGCGGGACAGCAACACCGGGGAGCTGTTTTTT. The gene calls are TRBV5-1 and TRBJ2-2; the D gene is possibly TRBD1 (7 bases). CDR1 is SGHRS, CDR2 YFSETQ, per germline. V shed 4 bases and J shed 2 bases, with 18 bases lying between them. The CDR3 is made up of 17 amino acids.

This clonotype was seen repeatedly, ten times or more. J is TRBJ1-5 and V is TRBV24-1; D is possibly TRBD1 (6 bases). Germline V gives CDR1 KGHDR, CDR2 SFDVKD. Between the trimmed V and J ends, which lost 3 bases and 4 bases, there was a span of 12 bases. The CDR3 sequence is 15 residues long. The DNA of the CDR3 is TGTGCCACCAGTGATGCCGACAGGACAAATCAGCCCCAGCATTTT. It yields the protein CATSDADRTNQPQHF.

This clonotype was seen repeatedly, ten times or more. The J gene is TRBJ1-5, the V gene TRBV12-3 or TRBV12-4; 9 bases fit TRBD1. The CDR3 contains 14 residues. Unmatched junction bases numbered 6, after V lost 6 bases and J lost 6 bases. CDR3 sequence reads: CASSPGQGPQPQHF. For the CDR3, the DNA is TGTGCCAGCAGCCCGGGACAGGGCCCTCAGCCCCAGCATTTT.

On this clonotype: A single base separates this from a much larger clone, so it may be a read error. The CDR3 region is CAIKQGVREKLFF. The CDR3 DNA sequence: TGTGCCATCAAACAGGGAGTGAGAGAAAAACTGTTTTTT. This chain uses TRBV10-3 with TRBJ1-4; perhaps TRBD1 as D (6 bases). The CDR3 loop spans 13 amino acids. V lost 7 bases, J lost 8 bases, and 14 bases lay in between. Germline-derived CDR1 and CDR2 are ENHRY and SYGVKD.

The table lists this clonotype with a few counts. This chain uses TRBV7-9 with TRBJ1-4; D is unclear. The CDR3 covers 13 residues. Per the germline V gene, CDR1 is SEHNR and CDR2 is FQNEAQ (reference sequence). Trimming stripped 2 bases from V and 8 bases from J, with 9 bases between. CDR3 bases: TGTGCCAGCAGCTTAAAAGTTAACGAAAAACTGTTTTTT. Protein sequence: CASSLKVNEKLFF.

V usage is TRBV12-5 and J usage is TRBJ2-7; perhaps TRBD1 as D (6 bases). V lost 6 bases to trimming and J lost 6 bases, with 18 bases between them. Germline loops: CDR1 LGHNT, CDR2 FRNRAP. The CDR3 totals 14 residues. In DNA, the CDR3 is TGTGCTAGTGGCCCGGACAGACGAGCCTCCGAGCAGTACTTC. It codes for CASGPDRRASEQYF.

This clonotype has a single count. CDR3 DNA sequence: TGTGCCAGCAGTCGGGGCAATAATGAAAAACTGTTTTTT. It translates to CASSRGNNEKLFF. V is TRBV12-3 or TRBV12-4 and J is TRBJ1-4; D is perhaps TRBD1 (5 bases). V was pared by 5 bases and J by 4 bases, with 8 bases between. This CDR3 is 13 amino acids long.

This chain connects TRBV14 to TRBJ1-1; a possible D gene is TRBD1 (6 bases). V was trimmed by 0 bases and J by 4 bases, leaving 15 bases between them. This CDR3 is built from 16 residues. CDR1 SGHDN and CDR2 FVKESK come from the germline V gene. The CDR3 sequence is CASSQEPSWGATEAFF. In DNA form, the CDR3 reads TGTGCCAGCAGCCAAGAACCCTCTTGGGGGGCCACTGAAGCTTTCTTT.

Regarding this clonotype: A read error may be the cause here, since a much bigger clone is one base away. This chain uses TRBV10-3 with TRBJ1-6; D uncertain. The CDR3 is 13 amino acids. Germline CDR1 is ENHRY and CDR2 is SYGVKD. CDR3 nucleotides: TGTGCCAACAGTGAAAAGGGTAATTCATCCCTCCACTTT. Its translation is CANSEKGNSSLHF.

The chain couples TRBV20-1 to TRBJ2-7; either TRBD1 or TRBD2 may supply D (6 bases each). The ends were cut back, 6 bases at V and 2 bases at J, with 17 bases in the middle. CDR1 is DFQATT and CDR2 is SNEGSKA in the germline V gene (reference sequence). The CDR3 length is 14 residues. This chain's CDR3 is CSAPGPGAAYEQYF. The CDR3 DNA reads TGCAGTGCCCCAGGACCGGGGGCCGCCTACGAGCAGTACTTC.

The chain carries TRBV4-3 and TRBJ2-5; 8 nucleotides match TRBD1. The germline V gene encodes CDR1 LGHNA and CDR2 YSLEER. The trim removed 0 bases at V and 4 bases at J, leaving 4 bases unmatched. The CDR3 totals 15 residues. In DNA form, the CDR3 reads TGCGCCAGCAGCCAAGAGGCTACAGGGGGAGAGACCCAGTACTTC. This translates into CASSQEATGGETQYF.

The J gene is TRBJ1-1, the V gene TRBV6-5; D call uncertain. This CDR3 contains 15 residues. The germline V and J ends were trimmed by 4 bases and 1 base, with 13 bases remaining between them. Germline V gene lookup returns CDR1 MNHEY and CDR2 SVGAGI. CDR3 protein: CASSSIGRENTEAFF. For the CDR3, the DNA is TGTGCCAGCAGTTCCATCGGAAGGGAGAACACTGAAGCTTTCTTT.

The genes are TRBV25-1 and TRBJ1-4; perhaps TRBD1 as D (6 bases). V was clipped by 5 bases and J by 8 bases, with 15 bases between them. Germline V gene lookup returns CDR1 MGHDK and CDR2 SYGVNS. The CDR3 sequence is 14 residues long. The CDR3 reads CASSIGGNGEKLFF. CDR3 bases: TGTGCCAGCAGTATCGGGGGCAATGGCGAAAAACTGTTTTTT.

This clonotype was recorded many times. The chain is built from TRBV7-9 and TRBJ2-7; D not resolved. The ends were cut back, 5 bases at V and 4 bases at J, with 12 bases in the middle. Germline assignment: CDR1 SEHNR and CDR2 FQNEAQ (reference sequence). The CDR3 runs to 13 residues. The CDR3 region has the DNA TGTGCCAGCAGCCTGGACGTGACGTACGAGCAGTACTTC. This codes for CASSLDVTYEQYF.

As for this clonotype: The conserved phenylalanine or tryptophan normally closing the CDR3 is absent here, so this likely arose from a read error. V usage is TRBV7-2 and J usage is TRBJ1-5; TRBD1 aligns across 8 bases. In germline, CDR1 is SGHTA, CDR2 FQGNSA. J lost 6 bases, V lost 5 bases, and 9 bases had no gene match. The CDR3 is made up of 15 amino acids. CDR3 coding DNA: TGTGCCAGCAGCCTGGGGACAGGTGTTCTTCAGCCCCAGCATCTT. Amino acids: CASSLGTGVLQPQHL.

The V and J genes are TRBV9 and TRBJ1-1; D unresolved. Germline CDR1 is SGDLS and CDR2 is YYNGEE. Trimming shortened V by 1 base and J by 5 bases, and 18 bases separated the two germline ends. This CDR3 region has 16 residues. CDR3 sequence: CASSVNPQRTGTEAFF. In DNA, the CDR3 is TGTGCCAGCAGCGTAAACCCCCAGAGGACCGGGACTGAAGCTTTCTTT.

Ten or more counts support this clonotype. J is TRBJ2-5 and V is TRBV20-1, with TRBD2 matching 10 bases. V shed 4 bases, J shed 3 bases, and the junction held 8 bases outside the gene matches. This CDR3 is built from 15 residues. Germline-derived CDR1 and CDR2 are DFQATT and SNEGSKA (reference sequence). The CDR3 here is CSAIVVGTSEETQYF. CDR3 nucleotide sequence: TGCAGTGCTATAGTCGTGGGGACTAGCGAAGAGACCCAGTACTTC.

This chain joins TRBV5-1 and TRBJ1-1; 7 bases align to TRBD1. Germline trimming cut 4 bases from V and 1 base from J; bases unmatched to any gene: 10. Germline V gene data show CDR1 as SGHRS and CDR2 as YFSETQ. The CDR3 length is 16 residues. CDR3 sequence (DNA): TGCGCCAGCAGCCCCCGTCGGGGACAGCAGAACACTGAAGCTTTCTTT. Its protein is CASSPRRGQQNTEAFF.

This clonotype has a count of ten or more. The V and J genes are TRBV2 and TRBJ1-6; TRBD1 might be the D (6 bases). This CDR3 has 14 amino acids. Germline CDR1 is SNHLY and CDR2 is FYNNEI. Trimming took off 5 bases at V and 7 bases at J, with 12 bases between the two ends. The CDR3 sequence: CASSLQGMNSPLHF. As DNA, the CDR3 is TGTGCCAGCAGTTTACAGGGCATGAATTCACCCCTCCACTTT.

This chain connects TRBV20-1 to TRBJ1-5, with TRBD1 matching 7 bases. This CDR3 has 15 residues. V gave up 0 bases and J gave up 3 bases; unmatched junction bases: 5. Germline lookup yields CDR1 DFQATT and CDR2 SNEGSKA (reference sequence). In nucleotides, the CDR3 is TGCAGTGCTAGAGATTGGGACAGCCTCAATCAGCCCCAGCATTTT. This translates into CSARDWDSLNQPQHF.

This clonotype was counted a few times. This rearrangement joins TRBV19 to TRBJ1-2; TRBD1 is a possible D gene (6 bases). Trimming shortened V by 6 bases and J by 5 bases, and 13 bases separated the two germline ends. This CDR3 region has 13 residues. Germline CDR1 is LNHDA and CDR2 is SQIVND (reference sequence). CDR3 DNA sequence: TGTGCCAGTAGAGGCAGGGGAAGATATGGCTACACCTTC. Translated: CASRGRGRYGYTF.

V and J are TRBV5-6 and TRBJ2-5; 9 positions match TRBD1. V shed 3 bases and J 3 bases; nucleotides not matched to a gene: 9. This CDR3 comprises 16 residues. Germline CDR1 and CDR2: SGHDT and YYEEEE. CDR3 loop: CASSWPGGDREETQYF. CDR3 coding DNA: TGTGCCAGCAGCTGGCCGGGTGGGGACAGGGAAGAGACCCAGTACTTC.

This clonotype was seen a single time. A read error is likely, as this CDR3 ends without the conserved phenylalanine or tryptophan. The chain recombines TRBV4-3 with TRBJ2-5, with D perhaps TRBD1 or TRBD2 (6 bases each). V lost 0 bases to trimming and J lost 5 bases, with 10 bases between them. Per the germline V gene, CDR1 is LGHNA and CDR2 is YSLEER. The CDR3 totals 14 residues. The CDR3 sequence: CASSQERGRETQYL. DNA of the CDR3: TGCGCCAGCAGCCAAGAGAGGGGGAGGGAGACCCAGTACCTC.

V and J are TRBV20-1 and TRBJ2-7; the D gene is possibly TRBD2 (5 bases). There are 16 residues in the CDR3. In germline, CDR1 is DFQATT, CDR2 SNEGSKA (reference sequence). V dropped 0 bases and J dropped 2 bases, with 17 bases sitting between them. CDR3 sequence reads: CSARDRRLADPYEQYF. DNA for the CDR3: TGCAGTGCTAGAGATCGTAGGCTAGCCGATCCCTACGAGCAGTACTTC.

The chain links TRBV29-1 to TRBJ2-3; TRBD2 agrees at 10 bases. The CDR3 contains 18 residues. The V gene's germline CDR1 is SQVTM and CDR2 ANQGSEA. The ends lost 6 bases at V and 1 base at J; junction bases unmatched: 16. CDR3: CSVLARVAGGQRTDTQYF. DNA for the CDR3: TGCAGCGTATTGGCCAGGGTAGCGGGAGGCCAACGCACAGATACGCAGTATTTT.